The T cell receptor beta chain described here comes from a study of technical replicates of blood from several donors. With regard to this clone: The sample holds other DNA sequences that translate to the same CDR3.

CDR1 SEHNR and CDR2 FQNEAQ come from the germline V gene (reference sequence). The CDR3 length is 14 residues. V lost 2 bases and J 5 bases, leaving 10 bases between the germline ends. Measured with immunoSEQ multiplex PCR; TCRdb has only the in-frame clones, and not every one. The sample includes approximately 60,000 clones, around 86% of them seen just once. This chain connects TRBV7-9 to TRBJ1-5; D perhaps matches TRBD1 (5 bases). What was sequenced was PBMCs. The clonotype originates from a human donor in good health. Some clones in this sample may be carry-over from other donors' samples. The CDR3 DNA follows: TGTGCCAGCAGCTTATCGGGGGGGGATCAGCCCCAGCATTTT. It codes for CASSLSGGDQPQHF.